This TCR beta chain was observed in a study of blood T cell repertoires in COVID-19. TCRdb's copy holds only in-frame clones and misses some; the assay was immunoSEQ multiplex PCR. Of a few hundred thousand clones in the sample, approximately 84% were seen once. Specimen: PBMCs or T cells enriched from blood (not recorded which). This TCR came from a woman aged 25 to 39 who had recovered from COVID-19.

The CDR3 coding sequence is TGTGCCGACAGGGGGTTAAAGGGGGCAGATACGCAGTATTTT. Its translation: CADRGLKGADTQYF. The chain has TRBV2 and TRBJ2-3, with TRBD1 identical over 9 bases. This CDR3 comprises 14 residues. V lost 11 bases to trimming and J lost 4 bases; unmatched junction nucleotides: 10. Germline assignment: CDR1 SNHLY and CDR2 FYNNEI.